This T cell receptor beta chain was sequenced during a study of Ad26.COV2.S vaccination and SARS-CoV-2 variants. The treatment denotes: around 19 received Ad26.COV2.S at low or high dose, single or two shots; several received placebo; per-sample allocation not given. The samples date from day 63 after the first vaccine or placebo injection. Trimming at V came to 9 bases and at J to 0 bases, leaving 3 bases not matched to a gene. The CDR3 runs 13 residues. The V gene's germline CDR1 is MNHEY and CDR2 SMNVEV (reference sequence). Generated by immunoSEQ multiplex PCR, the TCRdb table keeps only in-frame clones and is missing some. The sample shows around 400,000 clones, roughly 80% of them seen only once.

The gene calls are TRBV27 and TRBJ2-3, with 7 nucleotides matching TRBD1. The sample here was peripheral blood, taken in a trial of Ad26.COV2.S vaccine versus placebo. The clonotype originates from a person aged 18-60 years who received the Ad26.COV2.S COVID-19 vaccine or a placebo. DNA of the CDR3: TGTGCCAGTACGGGACAGAGCACAGATACGCAGTATTTT. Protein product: CASTGQSTDTQYF.